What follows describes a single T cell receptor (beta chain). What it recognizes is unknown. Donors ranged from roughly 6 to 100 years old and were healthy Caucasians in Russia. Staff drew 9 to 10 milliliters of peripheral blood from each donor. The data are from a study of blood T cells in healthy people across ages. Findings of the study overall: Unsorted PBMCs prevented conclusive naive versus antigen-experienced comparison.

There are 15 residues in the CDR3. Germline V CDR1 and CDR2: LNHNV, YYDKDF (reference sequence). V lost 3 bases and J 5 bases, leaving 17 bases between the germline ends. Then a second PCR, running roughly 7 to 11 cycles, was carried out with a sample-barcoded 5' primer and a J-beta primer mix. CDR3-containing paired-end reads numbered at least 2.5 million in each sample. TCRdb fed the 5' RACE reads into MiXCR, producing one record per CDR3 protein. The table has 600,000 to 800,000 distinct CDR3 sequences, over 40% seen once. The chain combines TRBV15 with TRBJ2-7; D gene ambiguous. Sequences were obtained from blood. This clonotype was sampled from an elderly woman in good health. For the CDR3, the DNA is TGTGCCACCAGCAGGGTAGGAAGCGCCTTCGACGAGCAGTACTTC. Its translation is CATSRVGSAFDEQYF.